This T cell receptor (beta chain) is from a study of OX40 agonist ivuxolimab in advanced cancers. In the study overall: Melanoma, hepatocellular carcinoma, head and neck or renal cell cancer occurred in dose-escalation patients.

Clones were read by immunoSEQ multiplex PCR, and TCRdb kept only the in-frame ones, dropping some. The repertoire includes roughly 67,000 clones, about 92% of them detected once, and roughly a tenth sits in the top ten. The sampling schedule covered blood at baseline, cycle 4 day 1, and cycle 7 day 1. Looked up from germline, CDR1 is MGHRA and CDR2 is YSYEKL. V gave up 0 bases and J gave up 4 bases; unmatched junction bases: 9. CDR3 length equals 16 residues. As for this clone: Its antigen remains unknown.

Study-level findings and limits: Expanded clones belonging to CD8+ T cells outnumbered, on average, those of CD4+.

The specimen was CD4+ or CD8+ T cells sorted from blood, collected in a trial of the OX40 agonist ivuxolimab. This receptor was obtained from an adult with an advanced solid tumor such as melanoma, head and neck, liver or kidney cancer. The V and J genes are TRBV4-1 and TRBJ2-7; TRBD1 matches at 7 bases. Written as DNA, the CDR3 is TGCGCCAGCAGCCAAGATTTTAGTGGACAGGCTTACGAGCAGTACTTC. Protein sequence: CASSQDFSGQAYEQYF.